These 9 T cell receptor beta chains originate from one sample sequenced in a study of T cell clonality in common variable immunodeficiency. Profiled with immunoSEQ multiplex PCR; TCRdb holds only in-frame clones, not every one. The sample was found to contain about 52,000 clones, and every one recurs. Sequenced input: peripheral blood mononuclear cells. All receptors come from a person between 18 and 75 years old in good health.

A note on this clone: Coverage ceases 3 residues before the CDR3 finishes, and the germline J gene fills in the end. The chain uses TRBV2 and TRBJ2-7; D remains ambiguous. With 6 bases removed from V and 0 bases from J, the gap between germline ends came to 9 bases. This CDR3 has 13 amino acids. Germline V gene data show CDR1 as SNHLY and CDR2 as FYNNEI. The covered CDR3 bases are TGTGCCAGCAGGTACACCGACTCCTACGAG. This translates into CASRYTDSYE. The full-length CDR3 reads as CASRYTDSYEQYF. Variable domain in full (rest from reference TRBV2 and TRBJ2-7): EPEVTQTPSHQVTQMGQEVILRCVPISNHLYFYWYRQILGQKVEFLVSFYNNEISEKSEIFDDQFSVERPDGSNFTLKIRSTKLEDSAMYFCASRYTDSYEQYFGPGTRLTVT.

In its sample, this clone was seen a few times. Sequencing ends 3 residues short of the CDR3 end; the germline J gene provides the rest. The rearrangement uses TRBV30 and TRBJ1-2, with a tentative D call TRBD1 (5 bases). The germline gives CDR1 GTSNPN, CDR2 SVGIG (reference sequence). The length of the CDR3 is 15 residues. The part of the CDR3 DNA that was read is TGTGCCTGGAGTTGGGGACTAGCGGGAGAGGATGAC. This translates into CAWSWGLAGEDD. The whole CDR3 protein reads CAWSWGLAGEDDYTF.

Many counts were recorded for this clone. The read terminates 3 residues before the CDR3 end, so the remaining end is supplied by the germline J gene. The V and J genes are TRBV6-1 and TRBJ1-1, with no clear D. The CDR3 totals 10 residues. The V gene's germline CDR1 is MNHNS and CDR2 SASEGT. CDR3 amino acids: CASSELEAFF. CDR3 bases read: TGTGCCAGCAGTGAACTAGAA.

This clone was detected ten times or more. Read coverage stops 3 residues before the CDR3 terminus; the germline J gene supplies the remainder. The V call is TRBV5-4, the J call TRBJ1-2; weak D call: TRBD1 (6 bases). This CDR3 spans 13 amino acids. Per the germline V gene, CDR1 is SGHNT and CDR2 is YYREEE (reference sequence). CDR3 amino acids: CASSQMGARGYTF. CDR3 DNA, as far as it was read: TGTGCCAGCAGTCAAATGGGGGCCCGGGGC. Full variable domain (missing parts from reference TRBV5-4 and TRBJ1-2): ETGVTQSPTHLIKTRGQQVTLRCSSQSGHNTVSWYQQALGQGPQFIFQYYREEENGRGNFPPRFSGLQFPNYSSELNVNALELDDSALYLCASSQMGARGYTFGSGTRLTVV.

This clone occurred many times. The CDR3 end is not reached by the read, which stops 3 residues before it; the germline J gene fills it in. The V and J genes are TRBV6-2 or TRBV6-3 and TRBJ2-7; the match to TRBD2 covers 7 bases. The CDR3 is made up of 16 amino acids. Germline CDR1 is MNHEY and CDR2 is SVGEGT. Trimming removed 5 bases from V and 0 bases from J; junction bases left unmatched: 10. The CDR3 bases that were read are TGTGCCAGCAGTCTATTAGTCGGGGGGAGCTCCTACGAG. Translation gives CASSLLVGGSSYE. The whole CDR3 is CASSLLVGGSSYEQYF.

This clone has only a few counts. The read ends 3 residues shy of where the CDR3 ends; the end is completed using the germline J gene. The J gene is TRBJ1-1, the V gene TRBV18; 7 bases are a match to TRBD1. This CDR3 spans 16 amino acids. Germline-derived CDR1 and CDR2 are KGHSH and LQKENI. CDR3 region: CASSPDRDLSKNIAFF. Partial CDR3 DNA: TGTGCCAGCTCACCTGACAGGGATTTGTCCAAAAACATT.

This clone occurred a few times. The read halts 3 residues ahead of the CDR3 end, with the missing end drawn from the germline J gene. The chain is built from TRBV20-1 and TRBJ1-4; TRBD1 matches 7 bases. The CDR3 extends over 15 amino acids. From germline, CDR1 is DFQATT and CDR2 SNEGSKA (reference sequence). V lost 3 bases to trimming and J lost 8 bases; unmatched junction nucleotides: 12. CDR3 region: CSASAGGGGGEKLFF. The sequenced CDR3 bases are TGCAGTGCTAGCGCCGGCGGAGGGGGCGGGGAAAAA.

There are many counts of this clone. Read data end 3 residues before the CDR3 end; the end is taken from the germline J gene. The rearrangement uses TRBV19 and TRBJ2-5, with D possibly TRBD2 on 5 matching bases. Germline V gene data show CDR1 as LNHDA and CDR2 as SQIVND (reference sequence). The ends were cut back, 6 bases at V and 4 bases at J, with 15 bases in the middle. CDR3 length: 14 amino acids. The covered CDR3 bases are TGTGCCAGTAGCCGGGGATTATCCCGAGAGACC. Its protein product is CASSRGLSRET. The whole CDR3 sequence reads CASSRGLSRETQYF.

This clone was seen ten or more times. The missing CDR3 end, 3 residues past where the read stops, is filled in from the germline J gene. The chain employs TRBV5-1 and TRBJ2-2; D may be TRBD2 (6 bases). The germline CDR1 and CDR2 sequences are SGHRS and YFSETQ. The CDR3 has 14 residues. Partial CDR3 DNA: TGCGCCAGCAGCGTGGGAGGATCAGGCTCACCG. Amino acids: CASSVGGSGSP. The whole CDR3 reads CASSVGGSGSPLFF.